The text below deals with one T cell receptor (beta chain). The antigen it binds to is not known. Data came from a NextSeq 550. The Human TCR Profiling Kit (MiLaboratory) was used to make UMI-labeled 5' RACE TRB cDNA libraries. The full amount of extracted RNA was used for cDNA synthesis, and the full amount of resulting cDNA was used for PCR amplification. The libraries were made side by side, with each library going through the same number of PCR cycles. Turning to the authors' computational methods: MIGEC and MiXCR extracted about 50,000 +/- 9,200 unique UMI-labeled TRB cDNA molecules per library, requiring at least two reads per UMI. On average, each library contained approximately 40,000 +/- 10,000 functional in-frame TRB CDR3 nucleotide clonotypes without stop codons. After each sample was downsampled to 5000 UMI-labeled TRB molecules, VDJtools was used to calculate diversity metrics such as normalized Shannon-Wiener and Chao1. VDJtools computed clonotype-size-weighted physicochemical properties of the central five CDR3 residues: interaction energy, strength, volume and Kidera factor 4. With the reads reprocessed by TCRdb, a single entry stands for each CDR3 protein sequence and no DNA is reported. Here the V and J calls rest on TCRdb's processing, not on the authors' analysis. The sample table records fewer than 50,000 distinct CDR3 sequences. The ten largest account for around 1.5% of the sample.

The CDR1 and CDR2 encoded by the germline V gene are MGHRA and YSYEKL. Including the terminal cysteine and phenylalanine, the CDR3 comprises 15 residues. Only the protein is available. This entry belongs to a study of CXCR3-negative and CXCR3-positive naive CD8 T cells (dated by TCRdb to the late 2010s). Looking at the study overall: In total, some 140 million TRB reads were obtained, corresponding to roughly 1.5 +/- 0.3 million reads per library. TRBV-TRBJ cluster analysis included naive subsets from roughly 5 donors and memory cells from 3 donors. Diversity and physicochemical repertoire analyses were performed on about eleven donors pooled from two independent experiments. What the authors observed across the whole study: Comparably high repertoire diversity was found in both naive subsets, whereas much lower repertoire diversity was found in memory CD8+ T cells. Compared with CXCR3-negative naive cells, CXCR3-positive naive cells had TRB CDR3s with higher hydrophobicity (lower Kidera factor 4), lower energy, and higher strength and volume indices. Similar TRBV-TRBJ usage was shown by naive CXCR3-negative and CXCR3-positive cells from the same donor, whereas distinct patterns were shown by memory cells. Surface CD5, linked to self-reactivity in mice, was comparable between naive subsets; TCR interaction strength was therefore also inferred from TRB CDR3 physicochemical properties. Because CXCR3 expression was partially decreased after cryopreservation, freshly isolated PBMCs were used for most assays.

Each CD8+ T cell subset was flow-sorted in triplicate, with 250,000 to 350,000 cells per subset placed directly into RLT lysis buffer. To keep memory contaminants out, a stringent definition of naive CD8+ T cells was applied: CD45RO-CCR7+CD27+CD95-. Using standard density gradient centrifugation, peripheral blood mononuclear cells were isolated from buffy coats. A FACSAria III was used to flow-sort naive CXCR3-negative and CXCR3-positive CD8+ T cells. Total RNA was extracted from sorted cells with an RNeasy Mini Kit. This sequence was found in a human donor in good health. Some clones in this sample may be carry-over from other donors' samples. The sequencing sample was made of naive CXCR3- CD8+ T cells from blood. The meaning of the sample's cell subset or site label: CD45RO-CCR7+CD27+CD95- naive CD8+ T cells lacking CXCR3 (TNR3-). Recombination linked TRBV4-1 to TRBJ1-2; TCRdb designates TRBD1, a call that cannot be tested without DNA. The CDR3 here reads CASSQASGGVFGYTF.